This TCR beta chain was obtained from a study of tumor T cells in aggressive B-cell lymphoma. Clones were sequenced by immunoSEQ multiplex PCR, and TCRdb holds only the in-frame ones, with some missing. The table shows hundreds of clones, with 78% occurring only once. The sequence was collected from an adult with diffuse large B cell lymphoma. The sequenced material came from tumor tissue.

The chain's CDR3 is CASSQDYASSTDTQYF. CDR3 coding DNA: TGCGCCAGCAGCCAAGATTACGCCAGTAGCACAGATACGCAGTATTTT. The J gene is TRBJ2-3, the V gene TRBV4-3; no reliable D call. CDR3 length: 16 amino acids. The V end was cut by 0 bases, the J end by 0 bases, with 10 bases between. Germline V gene sequence: CDR1 LGHNA, CDR2 YSLEER.